This TCR beta chain was recorded in a study of blood T cells in healthy people across ages. Every donor contributed ten milliliters of peripheral blood by blood draw. The CDR3 sequence is 16 residues long. Trimming cost V 1 base and J 2 bases; bases outside gene matches: 7. Germline values: CDR1 LGHDT, CDR2 YNNKEL (reference sequence). This clonotype has just a few counts. Combining a sample-barcoded 5' primer with a J-beta primer mix, a second PCR ran for roughly 7 to 12 cycles. MiXCR, applied by TCRdb to the 5' RACE reads, yields one record per CDR3 protein. The sample lists approximately 600,000 distinct CDR3 sequences, 58% seen once, with around 37% in the top ten.

This chain joins TRBV3-1 and TRBJ2-5, with TRBD2 matching over 7 bases. The receptor's source is a man aged 55 to 69 in good health. Sequencing was carried out using blood. Here the CDR3 reads CASSQAPGLPQETQYF. The CDR3 DNA reads as TGTGCCAGCAGCCAAGCTCCGGGACTACCACAAGAGACCCAGTACTTC.